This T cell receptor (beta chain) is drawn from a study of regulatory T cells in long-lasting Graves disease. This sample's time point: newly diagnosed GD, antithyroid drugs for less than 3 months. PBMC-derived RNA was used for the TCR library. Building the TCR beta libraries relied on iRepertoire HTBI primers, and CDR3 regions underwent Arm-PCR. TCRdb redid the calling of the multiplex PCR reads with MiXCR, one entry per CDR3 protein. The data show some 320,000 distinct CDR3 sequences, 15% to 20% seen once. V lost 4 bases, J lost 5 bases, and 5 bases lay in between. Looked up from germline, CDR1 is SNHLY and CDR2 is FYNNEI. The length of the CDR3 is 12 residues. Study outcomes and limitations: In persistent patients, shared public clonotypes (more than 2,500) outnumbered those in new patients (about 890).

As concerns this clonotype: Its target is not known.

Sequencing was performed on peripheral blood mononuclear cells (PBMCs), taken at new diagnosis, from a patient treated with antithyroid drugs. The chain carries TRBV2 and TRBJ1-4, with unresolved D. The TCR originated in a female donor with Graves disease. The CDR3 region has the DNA TGTGCCAGCAGTGGTTTCAATGAAAAACTGTTTTTT. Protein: CASSGFNEKLFF.